Sequencing of this TCR beta chain was carried out in a study of blood T cell repertoires in COVID-19 (dated by TCRdb to between 2020 and 2021). Background on the whole study: Samples covering the acute and convalescent phases of COVID-19 were provided by collaborators in the United States, Italy and Spain. The prospective study material was composed of cDNA or gDNA derived from T cells, B-cell-depleted T cells, or PBMCs. The dataset comprised deeply sampled blood TCRbeta repertoires from subjects exposed to, actively infected with, or recovered from COVID-19. The repertoires were released in a freely available public database meant as a resource for research on the immune response to SARS-CoV-2. The samples were drawn from two sources: the first 160 participants of the ongoing ImmuneRACE study, and some 1,300 subjects contributed by 6 global collaborators. Sample metadata almost always included a de-identified subject ID, COVID-19 status, age in years and sex. Where HLA class I and class II types were available, the types were taken from metadata supplied by the sample provider, not from assay-based typing. Results the study describes overall, beyond this receptor: The amount of clinical and demographic metadata varied by source and participant and was provided uncurated.

Whole blood was collected in K2EDTA tubes by collaborating institutions according to the institutions' own protocols. For TCRbeta analysis, collaborator samples were shipped as frozen whole blood, as isolated PBMCs, or as DNA extracted from either sample type. As for this clone: Which antigen it targets is not known. Qualities for individual bases were not recorded, and no much larger clone is one base off.

TCRbeta CDR3 regions were amplified from genomic DNA by means of the immunoSEQ Assay, a bias-controlled multiplex PCR. The paper's processing steps were these. Within the assay, amplification of reference gene primers was used to estimate how many nucleated cells each sample contained. Sequence reads were collapsed and filtered to measure the absolute abundance of every unique TCRbeta CDR3 rearrangement. For each sample, productive Simpson clonality was calculated as the square root of Simpson's diversity index across productive rearrangements. TCRdb's version of the immuneACCESS table is confined to in-frame rearrangements and falls short of the full clone set. An unresolved V gene accounts for under half of the shortfall where checked; the remainder is of unknown origin. The V and J calls and the clone size are those of that table, but D and trimming were determined from the DNA. For this sample there are roughly 170,000 clones; about 90% appear just once. The top ten clones comprise more than 20% of the sample.

This sequence was found in an older man with active or convalescent COVID-19. Material: peripheral blood.

The DNA sequence reads TGTGCCAGCAGCGCAGAATATAGCAATCAGCCCCAGCATTTT. Translated, this gives CASSAEYSNQPQHF. Recombination connected TRBV7-8 to TRBJ1-5; the D gene identity is not certain. From the germline V gene, CDR1 is SGHVS and CDR2 is FQNEAQ. The CDR3 has 14 amino acids, counting the end cysteine and phenylalanine. The entry retains the CDR3 DNA only, 42 bases that are in frame from base 1. The trim is 5 bases for V and 0 bases for J, with a gap of 8 bases between the germline ends. The CDR3, completed at both ends by the reference TRBV7-8 and TRBJ1-5 genes, gives the full variable domain GAGVSQSPRYKVAKRGQDVALRCDPISGHVSLFWYQQALGQGPEFLTYFQNEAQLDKSGLPSDRFFAERPEGSVSTLKIQRTQQEDSAVYLCASSAEYSNQPQHFGDGTRLSIL.